This T cell receptor (beta chain) was captured by sequencing in a study of human T cells and chemical hapten exposure. Study at large: Donors were sensitized with 2% DPC on the upper inner arm.

Overall study results and limits: The number of TCRs above 1 in 1000 frequency did not change after DPC sensitization. Having alopecia, the donors may differ immunologically from healthy people.

TCRdb ran MiXCR on the RACE reads and lists one entry per CDR3 protein. The table shows roughly 260,000 distinct CDR3 sequences, with 7.5% to 9% occurring only once. V was cut by 4 bases and J by 2 bases, with 15 bases left in between. The CDR3 contains 15 residues. Comments on this clonotype: The antigen is undetermined.

Time point noted: pre-sensitization, week 0. Treatment meaning: therapeutic diphenylcyclopropenone sensitization with weekly scalp DPC. The study extracted total RNA from unfractionated whole blood. The receptor was derived from a woman between 35 and 50 years old with alopecia areata. Some clones in this sample may be carry-over from other donors' samples. This sample comprised whole blood, obtained in connection with sensitization to the hapten diphenylcyclopropenone (DPC). The chain links TRBV12-3 or TRBV12-4 to TRBJ2-7; weak D call: TRBD1 (5 bases). The CDR3 region has the DNA TGTGCCAGCAGTTGGGGCCAGGGTGGGACCTACGAGCAGTACTTC. As protein: CASSWGQGGTYEQYF.